This TCR beta chain was found in a study of cytomegalovirus exposure and HLA in healthy donors. The study ran its PCR with 60 Vbeta and 13 Jbeta primers. The data were produced by immunoSEQ multiplex PCR, yet TCRdb's version contains in-frame clones alone and is incomplete. This sample carries around 170,000 clones, about 80% of them seen once, and the ten largest clones take over 2%. As regards this clone: Antigen unknown.

The length of the CDR3 is 14 residues. V was pared by 5 bases and J by 6 bases, with 7 bases of the junction left unmatched. Germline V gene lookup returns CDR1 MNHEY and CDR2 SMNVEV (reference sequence). Regarding the study as a whole: In an earlier analysis, productive rearrangement rates for most beta V segments clustered near 87% or 30%. The study designated roughly 160 TCR beta chains cytomegalovirus-associated.

The TCR was taken from a man aged 60 to 75 in good health and CMV-seronegative. The genes are TRBV27 and TRBJ2-1, with 7 bases aligning to TRBD2. The sample comprised PBMCs. The CDR3 DNA follows: TGTGCCAGCAGTCCACTCACTAGCGCCAATGAGCAGTTCTTC. Amino acid sequence: CASSPLTSANEQFF.